The clone carrying this TCR beta chain was recorded a few times. The sample originates from a study of blood T cell repertoires in COVID-19. Study details: T cells, B-cell-depleted T cells, or PBMCs supplied cDNA or gDNA.

Study processing details: Nucleated cell number was recorded as an estimate derived from reference gene primer amplification. Libraries were prepared by immunoSEQ multiplex PCR; TCRdb keeps only in-frame clonotypes and omits some of them. D and trimming come from the DNA, and the V and J calls and clone size come from that table. The data show 400,000 to 500,000 clones, 88% seen once. Everyone who took part was roughly 18 to 100 years old, and they came from 24 US areas. In assigning cohorts, the study relied on participant-reported clinical history. The TCR comes from a woman between 18 and 30 years old who had been exposed to COVID-19. The sample taken for sequencing was PBMCs or T cells enriched from blood (not recorded which).

CDR3 residues: CASGGMESYTF. CDR3 DNA: TGTGCCAGCGGGGGGATGGAGAGCTACACCTTC. The rearrangement joins TRBV2 to TRBJ1-2, with D possibly being TRBD1 (5 bases). V was pared by 8 bases and J by 9 bases, with 13 bases between. CDR1 and CDR2 from the germline V gene are SNHLY and FYNNEI. The CDR3 has 11 residues.